The entry below describes one T cell receptor (beta chain). Assay used: immunoSEQ multiplex PCR; TCRdb lists only in-frame clones, some missing. The sample yields around 340,000 clones, about 70% seen once. With V trimmed by 9 bases and J by 3 bases, 6 bases remained unmatched. Germline CDR1 is WSHSY and CDR2 is SAAADI. The CDR3 loop spans 13 amino acids. Splitting of CD4+ cells produced CD45RA+ naive and CD45RA-negative memory subsets. The data originate from a study of shared clonotypes between healthy human individuals. Whole-study context: For every donor, three CD4 naive, three CD4 memory, two CD8 naive and one CD8 memory plates were used.

The clonotype originates from a man under 40 in good health. The rearrangement uses TRBV10-2 and TRBJ2-3; TRBD2 matches at 7 bases. The specimen was memory CD4+ T cells sorted from blood. The subset was: CD45RA-negative fraction. The CDR3 nucleotides read TGCGCCAGTCAGTCGGGAGGAACAGATACGCAGTATTTT. It translates to CASQSGGTDTQYF.